This is a list of T cell receptor beta chains from one sample in a study of cytomegalovirus exposure and HLA in healthy donors. TCRdb's copy holds only in-frame clones and misses some; the assay was immunoSEQ multiplex PCR. The sample holds 120,000 to 150,000 clones, over 60% seen once. Specimen: PBMCs. These receptors were collected from a man aged 40-55 years in good health and CMV-seropositive. CDR3s include the opening cysteine and the closing phenylalanine or tryptophan.

TRBV15	TRBJ2-2	CATSPIPAGELFF
TRBV5-5	TRBJ1-2	CASSTWTGRGYTF
TRBV5-1	TRBJ2-1	CASSLVRTGNNEQFF
TRBV25-1	TRBJ2-3	CASSRAGGADTQYF
TRBV30	TRBJ1-4	CARRGGTNEKLFF
TRBV13	TRBJ2-3	CANSARGATDTQYF
TRBV6-5	TRBJ2-2	CASSYSGTTNTGELFF
TRBV25-1	TRBJ1-2	CASSSSTAAISNYGYTF
TRBV27	TRBJ2-7	CASSYSGGTYEQYF
TRBV30	TRBJ1-5	CAWSGGGGNQPQHF
TRBV6-5	TRBJ2-1	CASSYSLLSSYNEQFF
TRBV19	TRBJ1-5	CASSEESGNQPQHF
TRBV5-1	TRBJ1-1	CASFGGVGTEAFF
TRBV29-1	TRBJ1-2	CSVDLERLNYGYTF
TRBV6-1	TRBJ2-7	CASRTSGSLAEQYF
TRBV2	TRBJ1-5	CASSLEGANQPQHF
TRBV11-2	TRBJ2-2	CASSSPHGGVTGELFF
TRBV5-1	TRBJ2-1	CASSPGTSGNSYNEQFF
TRBV29-1	TRBJ2-5	CSVSWEYQETQYF
TRBV18	TRBJ2-1	CASSPPGRNEQFF
TRBV7-2	TRBJ1-2	CASSRTGGYGYTF
TRBV7-6	TRBJ2-7	CASSQGDGDSYEQYF
TRBV5-6	TRBJ1-5	CASSLGGGQPQHF
TRBV28	TRBJ1-5	CASSPPPGARQPQHF
TRBV13	TRBJ2-7	CASSLTSGSLGEQYF
TRBV10-3	TRBJ1-1	CAISGGRGLSYTEAFF
TRBV7-2	TRBJ2-1	CASSPLAQSSYNEQFF
TRBV28	TRBJ2-1	CASSFSTGSYNEQFF
TRBV7-2	TRBJ2-4	CASSLGRAGAGKNIQYF
TRBV12-5	TRBJ2-5	CASGLHSGTPSYQETQYF
TRBV6-1	TRBJ2-5	CASSDYGGGQETQYF